This TCR beta chain originates from a study of beta chain features in type 1 diabetes. Across the whole study: Patients shared similar age, gender and cell yields with healthy donors. Overall study findings and caveats: Type 1 diabetes patients had fewer VDJ junction insertions and more deletions. Across all four CD4+ subsets, people with type 1 diabetes showed modestly shorter TCRB CDR3s. Relative to healthy donors, patients appeared to have naive, central memory and Treg TCRB repertoires that were more similar.

As every portion of the isolated RNA was reverse transcribed, the sequencing read expressed TCRB transcripts. Clones were read by immunoSEQ multiplex PCR, and TCRdb kept only the in-frame ones, dropping some. Of 300,000 to 350,000 clones listed, about a tenth are singletons. The ends were cut back, 1 base at V and 2 bases at J, with 13 bases in the middle. CDR1 is LNHNV and CDR2 is YYDKDF in the germline V gene (reference sequence). The CDR3 runs 16 residues. About this clone itself: Its specificity is unknown.

Researchers reported sorting CD4+ naive, central memory, regulatory and stem cell-like memory cells via CD45RO/CCR7/CD25/CD127/CD95/CD27. This TCR was sampled from a man aged 25-45 years with type 1 diabetes. The rearrangement uses TRBV15 and TRBJ2-3; D may correspond to TRBD1 or TRBD2 (6 bases each). Sequenced sample: central memory CD4+ T cells from blood. The CDR3 region has the DNA TGTGCCACCAGCAGAGGGAGGGACAAGAACACAGATACGCAGTATTTT. Translation gives CATSRGRDKNTDTQYF.